The 20 T cell receptor beta chains in this list originate from one sample, sequenced in a study of blood T cell repertoires in COVID-19. The data were produced by immunoSEQ multiplex PCR, yet TCRdb's version contains in-frame clones alone and is incomplete. The sample contains about 76,000 clones, roughly 80% of which appear only once. The sequenced sample was peripheral blood. Receptors originate from a woman aged 60-75 years with acute or convalescent COVID-19.

This clone has only one observation. The chain carries TRBV30 and TRBJ2-3, with TRBD2 identical over 12 bases. V lost 3 bases, J lost 3 bases, and 4 bases stayed unmatched. The CDR3 spans 15 residues. Germline V gene data show CDR1 as GTSNPN and CDR2 as SVGIG (reference sequence). The CDR3 loop reads CAWRRLAGETDTQYF. CDR3 coding DNA: TGTGCCTGGAGGCGACTAGCGGGGGAGACAGATACGCAGTATTTT.

This clone turned up a few times. This chain links TRBV5-1 with TRBJ1-1, with TRBD1 as a possible D gene (5 bases). The V gene's germline CDR1 is SGHRS and CDR2 YFSETQ. CDR3 length: 14 residues. Trimming stripped 0 bases from V and 3 bases from J, with 9 bases between. As DNA, the CDR3 is TGCGCCAGCAGCTTGGTAGGGGCGCACACTGAAGCTTTCTTT. This encodes CASSLVGAHTEAFF.

This clone has only a few counts. The rearrangement uses TRBV9 and TRBJ1-2, with D possibly matching TRBD1 (6 bases). The CDR3 runs 14 residues. V lost 7 bases, J lost 5 bases, and 18 bases lay in between. The germline V gene encodes CDR1 SGDLS and CDR2 YYNGEE. In DNA form, the CDR3 reads TGTGCCAGCTCCCAACAGGGAACGGCATATGGCTACACCTTC. This sequence encodes CASSQQGTAYGYTF.

The chain has TRBV2 and TRBJ1-2; possible D gene TRBD1, 5 bases. Trimming removed 1 base from V and 2 bases from J, with 8 bases in between. Germline CDR1 reads SNHLY; CDR2 reads FYNNEI. This CDR3 is built from 14 residues. CDR3 nucleotide sequence: TGTGCCAGCAGTGAAGGGGGACTAAACTATGGCTACACCTTC. Translation: CASSEGGLNYGYTF.

The V gene is TRBV7-2, the J gene TRBJ2-2; TRBD1 aligns across 10 bases. V lost 1 base to trimming and J lost 6 bases; unmatched junction nucleotides: 11. CDR1 is SGHTA and CDR2 is FQGNSA in the germline V gene. There are 18 residues in the CDR3. CDR3 sequence reads: CASSLVTAMGQGPGELFF. In DNA form, the CDR3 reads TGTGCCAGCAGCTTAGTAACGGCCATGGGACAGGGGCCCGGGGAGCTGTTTTTT.

The chain is built from TRBV9 and TRBJ1-3; 8 positions match TRBD1. The CDR3 has 16 amino acids. J gave up 2 bases and V 3 bases, and 7 bases lay outside the gene matches. Germline CDR1 reads SGDLS; CDR2 reads YYNGEE. The CDR3 spells CASSERSTGAGNTIYF. In nucleotides, the CDR3 is TGTGCCAGCAGCGAACGCTCGACAGGGGCTGGAAACACCATATATTTT.

This chain joins TRBV7-9 and TRBJ2-5, with 7 bases aligning to TRBD2. The germline gives CDR1 SEHNR, CDR2 FQNEAQ (reference sequence). Trimming removed 5 bases from V and 1 base from J; junction bases left unmatched: 10. This CDR3 is built from 16 residues. The CDR3 sequence: CASSARGVVSQETQYF. For the CDR3, the DNA is TGTGCCAGCAGCGCCCGGGGGGTAGTCAGCCAAGAGACCCAGTACTTC.

As DNA, the CDR3 is TGTGCCAGCAGCTTTAACAGGGACGGCGGGGAGCTGTTTTTT. Translation gives CASSFNRDGGELFF. This chain uses TRBV11-2 with TRBJ2-2, with D possibly TRBD1 on 6 matching bases. This CDR3 spans 14 amino acids. With 3 bases removed from V and 7 bases from J, the gap between germline ends came to 12 bases. Germline values: CDR1 SGHAT, CDR2 FQNNGV.

The V call is TRBV25-1, the J call TRBJ1-1; 8 bases agree with TRBD1. The CDR3 totals 18 residues. The V gene end was trimmed by 5 bases and the J gene end by 0 bases; junction bases not matched to a gene: 14. Germline lookup yields CDR1 MGHDK and CDR2 SYGVNS. The CDR3 region has the DNA TGTGCCAGCAGTACTCCCCCCCCCACAGGGGGGATGAACACTGAAGCTTTCTTT. As protein: CASSTPPPTGGMNTEAFF.

The chain recombines TRBV19 with TRBJ2-2; 9 bases align to TRBD1. Trimming took 6 bases from V and 3 from J; bases not matched to a gene: 5. Germline loops: CDR1 LNHDA, CDR2 SQIVND (reference sequence). The CDR3 runs to 15 residues. CDR3: CASSLQGADTGELFF. The CDR3 DNA follows: TGTGCCAGTAGCCTACAGGGGGCGGACACCGGGGAGCTGTTTTTT.

This clone was seen once. This chain joins TRBV6-5 and TRBJ1-3; D is unresolved. The V end was cut by 0 bases, the J end by 0 bases, with 6 bases between. This CDR3 spans 15 amino acids. Germline V gene sequence: CDR1 MNHEY, CDR2 SVGAGI. CDR3 sequence (DNA): TGTGCCAGCAGTTACTCGAGGGTCTCTGGAAACACCATATATTTT. This encodes CASSYSRVSGNTIYF.

The CDR3 sequence is CASSLRHLQETQYF. The CDR3 bases are TGTGCCAGCAGCCTAAGACACCTCCAAGAGACCCAGTACTTC. The V call is TRBV7-2, the J call TRBJ2-5, with no clear D. The ends were cut back, 5 bases at V and 1 base at J, with 11 bases in the middle. CDR3 length: 14 residues. CDR1 is SGHTA and CDR2 is FQGNSA in the germline V gene. The variable domain in full, with the rest retrieved from reference TRBV7-2 and TRBJ2-5, is GAGVSQSPSNKVTEKGKDVELRCDPISGHTALYWYRQSLGQGLEFLIYFQGNSAPDKSGLPSDRFSAERTGGSVSTLTIQRTQQEDSAVYLCASSLRHLQETQYFGPGTRLLVL.

This chain uses TRBV11-3 with TRBJ1-1, with D possibly TRBD1 on 5 matching bases. This CDR3 is built from 13 residues. The germline CDR1 and CDR2 sequences are SGHNT and YENEEA. V lost 3 bases and J lost 5, with 10 bases in between. The CDR3 DNA reads as TGTGCCAGCAGCTTGGACCAGGGAACTGAAGCTTTCTTT. This codes for CASSLDQGTEAFF.

V usage is TRBV6-1 and J usage is TRBJ2-1, with 7 bases matching TRBD2. Looked up from germline, CDR1 is MNHNS and CDR2 is SASEGT. The CDR3 runs to 15 residues. The V gene end was trimmed by 2 bases and the J gene end by 3 bases; junction bases not matched to a gene: 4. The CDR3 DNA reads TGTGCCAGCAGTGAACGGTGGGGGGGCTACAATGAGCAGTTCTTC. The encoded protein is CASSERWGGYNEQFF.

The rearrangement joins TRBV11-2 to TRBJ1-1; 7 bases are shared with TRBD1. V was clipped by 5 bases and J by 3 bases; unmatched bases: 9. Germline V gene sequence: CDR1 SGHAT, CDR2 FQNNGV. The length of the CDR3 is 15 residues. The CDR3 reads CASSPLRRGHTEAFF. As DNA, the CDR3 is TGTGCCAGCAGCCCTTTGCGGAGGGGGCACACTGAAGCTTTCTTT.

The chain couples TRBV15 to TRBJ2-1, with 8 bases aligning to TRBD1. The CDR3 is made up of 17 amino acids. J was trimmed by 7 bases and V by 0 bases; bases with no gene match: 11. Germline CDR1 reads LNHNV; CDR2 reads YYDKDF (reference sequence). The CDR3 loop reads CATSRDRSTGAWNEQFF. The CDR3 DNA reads as TGTGCCACCAGCAGAGATAGATCGACAGGGGCTTGGAATGAGCAGTTCTTC.

Comments on this clone: At one end the junction does not follow the germline gene, possibly because of a read error. This chain uses TRBV4-3 with TRBJ1-2; 7 bases line up with TRBD1. The CDR3 contains 14 residues. Per germline, CDR1 LGHNA and CDR2 YSLEER. The CDR3 DNA is TGCGCCAGCAGCCAAGACACATCCGGGACAGCGACTAACTTC. Its translation: CASSQDTSGTATNF.

Comment on this clone: The same CDR3 can be traced to other DNA sequences in this sample. The V gene is TRBV15, the J gene TRBJ2-2, with a tentative D call TRBD2 (6 bases). CDR3 size: 19 residues. Germline loops: CDR1 LNHNV, CDR2 YYDKDF (reference sequence). Trimming removed 0 bases at V and 6 bases at J, with 23 bases between. The CDR3, as DNA: TGTGCCACCAGCAGAGATCGCCCCCCCCTCTTAACGGGGGCCGGGGAGCTGTTTTTT. The encoded protein is CATSRDRPPLLTGAGELFF.

The genes are TRBV6-2 or TRBV6-3 and TRBJ1-1; D unresolved. Trimming took off 4 bases at V and 4 bases at J, with 4 bases between the two ends. This CDR3 spans 11 amino acids. Germline lookup yields CDR1 MNHEY and CDR2 SVGEGT. CDR3 protein: CASSSRTEAFF. In DNA, the CDR3 is TGTGCCAGCAGTTCTCGCACTGAAGCTTTCTTT.

In DNA form, the CDR3 reads TGTGCCAGCACCTCGACAGGCACCGGCGAGACCCAGTACTTC. This sequence encodes CASTSTGTGETQYF. This rearrangement joins TRBV7-2 to TRBJ2-5, with a possible D match to TRBD1 (6 bases). V was shortened by 7 bases and J by 5 bases, with 17 bases between the two germline ends. Per germline, CDR1 SGHTA and CDR2 FQGNSA. This CDR3 spans 14 amino acids.